This TCR beta chain was obtained from a study of T cells in Graves' hyperthyroidism and ophthalmopathy. The CDR3 sequence is 15 residues long. Germline values: CDR1 SNHLY, CDR2 FYNNEI. Trimming cost V 6 bases and J 2 bases; bases outside gene matches: 6. TCR beta CDR3 region amplification was performed from RNA transcripts. The primer set for the first-round RT-PCR of the TCR CDR3 was HTBI. TCRdb re-derived calls from the multiplex PCR reads in MiXCR, one entry per CDR3 protein. The sample consists of roughly 380,000 distinct CDR3 sequences, roughly 14% of them appearing once. This clonotype has ten or more counts.

Sample: blood. This clonotype was obtained from a man between 25 and 39 years old with Graves' hyperthyroidism that later progressed to Graves' ophthalmopathy. This chain uses TRBV2 with TRBJ2-5; 10 bases align to TRBD2. CDR3 sequence: CASSRTSGDQETQYF. For the CDR3, the DNA is TGTGCCAGCAGCCGGACTAGCGGTGATCAAGAGACCCAGTACTTC.